The 21 T cell receptor beta chains presented below share a single source sample, sequenced in a study of siplizumab effects on memory and regulatory T cells. The repertoire was sequenced with immunoSEQ multiplex PCR; TCRdb's copy has only in-frame clones and lacks some. Counted here are around 100,000 clones, around 94% occurring once; the ten biggest clones make up around 0.3%. Specimen: non-Treg CD4+ T cells sorted from blood. The source is a human donor in good health.

This clone was seen just once. The J gene is TRBJ2-5, the V gene TRBV27; no reliable D call. The V end lost 3 bases, the J end lost 7 bases, and 12 bases lay between the germline ends. Germline V gene data show CDR1 as MNHEY and CDR2 as SMNVEV (reference sequence). This CDR3 contains 13 residues. The CDR3 sequence: CASSFFGLGTQYF. Written as DNA, the CDR3 is TGTGCCAGCAGTTTTTTCGGGTTGGGGACCCAGTACTTC.

The genes are TRBV9 and TRBJ2-1; TRBD2 aligns across 8 bases. Germline CDR1 is SGDLS and CDR2 is YYNGEE. The CDR3 spans 17 residues. V lost 3 bases and J lost 0; bases outside the gene matches: 8. The CDR3 coding sequence is TGTGCCAGCAGCGGGCGGGCGGGGGGCCCCTCCTACAATGAGCAGTTCTTC. It encodes CASSGRAGGPSYNEQFF.

This clone was recorded once. The rearrangement links TRBV27 to TRBJ1-2, with TRBD1 matching 7 bases. The CDR3 loop spans 15 amino acids. The junction had 10 bases not matched to a gene; V was cut back by 5 bases and J by 4 bases. The germline CDR1 and CDR2 sequences are MNHEY and SMNVEV (reference sequence). CDR3 sequence reads: CASSLGVGTAYGYTF. The CDR3 DNA is TGTGCCAGCAGTCTCGGCGTCGGGACAGCCTATGGCTACACCTTC.

V usage is TRBV7-3 and J usage is TRBJ2-3, with 14 nucleotides matching TRBD2. CDR3 length: 16 amino acids. The junction had 5 bases not matched to a gene; V was cut back by 5 bases and J by 4 bases. Germline V gene lookup returns CDR1 SGHTA and CDR2 FQGTGA. The CDR3 region has the DNA TGTGCCAGCAGCCGGACTAGCGGGAGGAGGGCAGATACGCAGTATTTT. This gives the protein CASSRTSGRRADTQYF.

Here the CDR3 reads CASSLASGRTDTQYF. CDR3 DNA: TGTGCCAGCAGCTTGGCTAGCGGGAGGACAGATACGCAGTATTTT. The rearrangement joins TRBV7-9 to TRBJ2-3; 11 bases line up with TRBD2. The germline V gene has CDR1 SEHNR and CDR2 FQNEAQ (reference sequence). V was clipped by 3 bases and J by 3 bases; unmatched bases: 2. The CDR3 consists of 15 residues.

The rearrangement joins TRBV6-5 to TRBJ2-5, with D maybe TRBD1 (6 bases). The CDR3 loop spans 14 amino acids. Trimming pared 2 bases from V and 5 bases from J, leaving 12 bases between. Germline CDR1 is MNHEY and CDR2 is SVGAGI. The CDR3 here is CASSYVGGGETQYF. Here the CDR3 DNA reads TGTGCCAGCAGTTACGTAGGGGGTGGTGAGACCCAGTACTTC.

The chain has TRBV13 and TRBJ1-6; D unclear. This CDR3 spans 12 amino acids. CDR1 PRHDT and CDR2 FYEKMQ come from the germline V gene (reference sequence). V gave up 5 bases and J gave up 7 bases, with 6 bases separating them. DNA for the CDR3: TGTGCCAGCAGCACCAGAAATTCACCCCTCCACTTT. Translation: CASSTRNSPLHF.

The J gene is TRBJ1-1, the V gene TRBV7-9, with TRBD1 as a possible D gene (5 bases). V was trimmed by 2 bases and J by 5 bases, leaving 12 bases between them. This CDR3 has 14 amino acids. Germline lookup yields CDR1 SEHNR and CDR2 FQNEAQ (reference sequence). CDR3 bases: TGTGCCAGCAGCTTAAGGAGGGGAGGGACTGAAGCTTTCTTT. Encoded protein: CASSLRRGGTEAFF.

This sequence joins TRBV21-1 and TRBJ2-7; TRBD1, the D gene given by the table, was not confirmed from the DNA. TRBV21-1 is recorded as a pseudogene. The CDR3 has 15 amino acids. The CDR3 sequence: CASSKGRGQTYEQYF. CDR3 nucleotide sequence: TGTGCCAGCAGCAAAGGTAGGGGCCAAACCTACGAGCAGTACTTC.

This clone was found once. The chain combines TRBV30 with TRBJ1-2; 7 bases are shared with TRBD1. The germline V gene encodes CDR1 GTSNPN and CDR2 SVGIG (reference sequence). The V and J ends lost 2 bases and 3 bases, in that order; junction bases with no gene match: 6. The CDR3 covers 14 residues. The CDR3 DNA reads as TGTGCCTGGAGTAAGGGACAGACGGACTATGGCTACACCTTC. Protein: CAWSKGQTDYGYTF. Looking up the rest from reference TRBV30 and TRBJ1-2 gives the full variable domain: SQTIHQWPATLVQPVGSPLSLECTVEGTSNPNLYWYRQAAGRGLQLLFYSVGIGQISSEVPQNLSASRPQDRQFILSSKKLLLSDSGFYLCAWSKGQTDYGYTFGSGTRLTVV.

The chain employs TRBV15 and TRBJ2-1; 9 bases are shared with TRBD2. The CDR3 consists of 17 residues. In germline, CDR1 is LNHNV, CDR2 YYDKDF (reference sequence). Germline trimming cut 3 bases from V and 3 bases from J; bases unmatched to any gene: 9. CDR3 nucleotides: TGTGCCACCAGCAGTGCCATACTAGCGGGTAGCTACAATGAGCAGTTCTTC. The encoded protein is CATSSAILAGSYNEQFF.

V is TRBV6-1 and J is TRBJ1-2; TRBD1 is a possible D gene (5 bases). In germline, CDR1 is MNHNS, CDR2 SASEGT. This CDR3 has 17 residues. V dropped 2 bases and J dropped 4 bases, with 20 bases sitting between them. DNA for the CDR3: TGTGCCAGCAGTGAACCTCGGACATACAAAGCGACCTATGGCTACACCTTC. This encodes CASSEPRTYKATYGYTF.

This sequence joins TRBV6-1 and TRBJ2-7; D unresolved. Germline loops: CDR1 MNHNS, CDR2 SASEGT. This CDR3 is built from 14 residues. Trimming took off 7 bases at V and 2 bases at J, with 15 bases between the two ends. In nucleotides, the CDR3 is TGTGCCAGCAATCTAAGACCTAGGACCTACGAGCAGTACTTC. Translating it yields CASNLRPRTYEQYF.

This clone was picked up one time. The chain couples TRBV7-2 to TRBJ2-7; perhaps TRBD1 as D (5 bases). Per germline, CDR1 SGHTA and CDR2 FQGNSA. There are 13 residues in the CDR3. V lost 4 bases and J lost 1, with 8 bases in between. The DNA for the CDR3 is TGTGCCAGCAGCTCCAGGGTTTCCTACGAGCAGTACTTC. This codes for CASSSRVSYEQYF.

The genes are TRBV9 and TRBJ2-3; 10 positions match TRBD2. CDR1 and CDR2 from the germline V gene are SGDLS and YYNGEE. V dropped 4 bases and J dropped 2; count of bases not matched to a gene: 4. The CDR3 loop spans 15 amino acids. The CDR3 sequence is CASSWTSGLTDTQYF. The CDR3 DNA reads as TGTGCCAGCAGCTGGACTAGCGGTCTCACAGATACGCAGTATTTT. The complete variable domain, with remaining parts taken from reference TRBV9 and TRBJ2-3, reads DSGVTQTPKHLITATGQRVTLRCSPRSGDLSVYWYQQSLDQGLQFLIQYYNGEERAKGNILERFSAQQFPDLHSELNLSSLELGDSALYFCASSWTSGLTDTQYFGPGTRLTVL.

The chain joins TRBV6-6 to TRBJ1-2, with 10 bases fitting TRBD1. This CDR3 is 13 amino acids long. Germline V gene lookup returns CDR1 MNHNY and CDR2 SVGAGI (reference sequence). V trimming: 5 bases; J trimming: 6 bases; junction bases outside the gene matches: 3. CDR3 protein: CASSRQGANGYTF. CDR3 bases: TGTGCCAGCAGTCGACAGGGGGCGAATGGCTACACCTTC.

The rearrangement links TRBV2 to TRBJ2-1, with 11 bases identical to TRBD2. CDR1 is SNHLY, CDR2 FYNNEI, per germline. V trimming: 6 bases; J trimming: 0 bases; junction bases outside the gene matches: 1. The CDR3 spans 15 residues. Written as DNA, the CDR3 is TGTGCCAGCAGCACTAGCGGGAGCTCCTACAATGAGCAGTTCTTC. The encoded protein is CASSTSGSSYNEQFF.

V and J are TRBV15 and TRBJ2-7; TRBD2 matches 11 bases. V lost 4 bases to trimming and J lost 0 bases; unmatched junction nucleotides: 2. The germline gives CDR1 LNHNV, CDR2 YYDKDF (reference sequence). CDR3 length equals 15 residues. The DNA for the CDR3 is TGTGCCACCAGCAAGGGGACTAGCGGCTCCTACGAGCAGTACTTC. This codes for CATSKGTSGSYEQYF.

This clone was detected only once. The chain combines TRBV11-1 with TRBJ1-1, with D perhaps TRBD1 (6 bases). This CDR3 spans 13 amino acids. Trimming cost V 5 bases and J 11 bases, with 18 bases left between them. CDR1 and CDR2 (germline): SGHAT, FQDESV (reference sequence). CDR3: CASSLGGAVFAFF. The CDR3 nucleotides read TGTGCCAGCAGCCTTGGGGGGGCAGTCTTTGCTTTCTTT.

V and J are TRBV7-9 and TRBJ2-7; tentatively, D is TRBD1 (6 bases). The CDR3 totals 14 residues. From germline, CDR1 is SEHNR and CDR2 FQNEAQ (reference sequence). The V end was cut by 4 bases, the J end by 5 bases, with 15 bases between. CDR3 in DNA: TGTGCCAGCAGCTCACAGGGCTTCTTCGACGAGCAGTACTTC. This sequence encodes CASSSQGFFDEQYF. Based on the CDR3 plus reference TRBV7-9 and TRBJ2-7, the full variable domain is DTGVSQNPRHKITKRGQNVTFRCDPISEHNRLYWYRQTLGQGPEFLTYFQNEAQLEKSRLLSDRFSAERPKGSFSTLEIQRTEQGDSAMYLCASSSQGFFDEQYFGPGTRLTVT.

The V and J genes are TRBV18 and TRBJ1-4, with 7 bases matching TRBD1. Per the germline V gene, CDR1 is KGHSH and CDR2 is LQKENI. The CDR3 is 18 residues long. J lost 5 bases, V lost 5 bases, and 17 bases had no gene match. The CDR3 region has the DNA TGTGCCAGCTCATTAAAAATTCCCCGAGAACAGGGGAATGAAAAACTGTTTTTT. It translates to CASSLKIPREQGNEKLFF.